This TCR beta chain came from a study of cytomegalovirus exposure and HLA in healthy donors. For the study at large: In an early release, HLA-typed donors contributed about 79 million unique TCR sequences. Notes on the study in general: Common viral pathogens (according to a later analysis) appeared linked to several of the most significant clusters. As was reported, the HLA-A and HLA-B alleles of most subjects were accurately predicted from TCR beta sequences.

About this clone: The antigen remains undetermined.

Primers for the PCR totalled 60 Vbeta and 13 Jbeta. The data were produced by immunoSEQ multiplex PCR, yet TCRdb's version contains in-frame clones alone and is incomplete. Seen here are hundreds of thousands of clones, 70% to 80% observed once, and the top ten hold 3.8%. The source of this sequence is a male donor in good health and CMV-seronegative. Specimen: PBMCs.

CDR3 loop: CASSPQPGLAGGGAQYF. CDR3 sequence (DNA): TGTGCCAGCAGCCCTCAACCGGGACTAGCGGGCGGCGGGGCCCAGTACTTC. The chain is built from TRBV7-6 and TRBJ2-5; the match to TRBD2 covers 12 bases. CDR3 length equals 17 residues. CDR1 is SGHVS and CDR2 is FNYEAQ in the germline V gene. Trimming at V came to 5 bases and at J to 9 bases, leaving 16 bases not matched to a gene.